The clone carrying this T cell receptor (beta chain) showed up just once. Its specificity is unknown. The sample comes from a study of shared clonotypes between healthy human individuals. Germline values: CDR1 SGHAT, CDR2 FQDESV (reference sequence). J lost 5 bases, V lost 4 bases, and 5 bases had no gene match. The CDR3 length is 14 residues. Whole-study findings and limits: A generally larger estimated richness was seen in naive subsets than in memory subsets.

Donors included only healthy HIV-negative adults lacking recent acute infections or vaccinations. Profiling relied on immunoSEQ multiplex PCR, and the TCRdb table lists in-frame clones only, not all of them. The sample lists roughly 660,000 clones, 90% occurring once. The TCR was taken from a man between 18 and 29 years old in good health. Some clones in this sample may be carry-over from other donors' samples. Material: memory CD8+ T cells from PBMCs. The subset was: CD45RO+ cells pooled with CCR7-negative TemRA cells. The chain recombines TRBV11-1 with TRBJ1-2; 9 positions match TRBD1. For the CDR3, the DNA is TGTGCCAGCAGCTGGGGGACAGGGCTTTATGGCTACACCTTC. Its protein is CASSWGTGLYGYTF.